This entry is about one T cell receptor beta chain. Its matching antigen is unknown. From germline, CDR1 is LGHNT and CDR2 FRNRAP. After removal of 6 bases from V and 7 bases from J, the junction contained 4 bases not matched to a gene. The CDR3 covers 13 residues. The data were taken from a study of cytotoxic CD8 clonotypes in ibrutinib-treated CLL. General study points: Baseline clonality, higher than in age-matched healthy donors, tracked circulating CD8+ T-cell counts. Ibrutinib response saw clonality rise, and progression saw it return toward baseline.

This table comes from immunoSEQ multiplex PCR, and its TCRdb copy is limited to in-frame clones, with some not included. The data hold about 25,000 clones, with approximately 71% observed a single time. The specimen was PBMCs, collected at disease progression, from a patient treated with ibrutinib. This receptor was taken from a human donor with chronic lymphocytic leukemia. This chain connects TRBV12-5 to TRBJ1-4; TRBD1 agrees at 8 bases. This CDR3 is CASGRTGTEKLFF. The CDR3 DNA sequence: TGTGCTAGTGGCAGGACAGGGACTGAAAAACTGTTTTTT.